This is a list of T cell receptor beta chains from one sample in a study of blood T cells in healthy people across ages. TCRdb reprocessed the 5' RACE reads with MiXCR, giving one entry per CDR3 protein. The sample has hundreds of thousands of distinct CDR3 sequences, less than 25% seen once; the top ten hold just under 9%. In addition, the sample was reused for a study of T cells of mothers and their children.

Material: blood. These receptors came from a boy under 18 in good health. CDR3s include the opening cysteine and the closing phenylalanine or tryptophan. The D gene is left open where the match is weak. Some rows have no size entry. The others give once, few or many, or a class for an expanded clone.

j_gene: TRBJ2-3; d_gene: -; abundance: -; v_gene: TRBV5-5; len: 14; CDR3nt: TGTGCCAGCAGCTTGACGGCCAGAACAGATACGCAGTATTTT; CDR3aa: CASSLTARTDTQYF
j_gene: TRBJ1-2; d_gene: -; abundance: -; v_gene: TRBV21-1; len: 14; CDR3nt: TGTGCCAGCAGCAAAGAGGGGCGCGCGTGTGGCTACACCTTC; CDR3aa: CASSKEGRACGYTF
j_gene: TRBJ2-1; d_gene: TRBD2; abundance: -; v_gene: TRBV20-1; len: 19; CDR3nt: TGCAGTGCTAGAGCGGGAACTAGCGGGAGGAACAAGTTCTACAATGAGCAGTTCTTC; CDR3aa: CSARAGTSGRNKFYNEQFF
j_gene: TRBJ1-2; d_gene: -; abundance: -; v_gene: TRBV6-5; len: 15; CDR3nt: TGTGCCAGCAGTTACTCGAGCGGATCTCCTAATGGCTACACCTTC; CDR3aa: CASSYSSGSPNGYTF
j_gene: TRBJ2-1; d_gene: TRBD2; abundance: -; v_gene: TRBV3-1; len: 17; CDR3nt: TGTGCCAGCAGCCGAAAGAGACTAGCCCTCGACTACAATGAGCAGTTCTTC; CDR3aa: CASSRKRLALDYNEQFF
j_gene: TRBJ2-2; d_gene: -; abundance: -; v_gene: TRBV5-6; len: 13; CDR3nt: TGTACCAGCAGCCCTCAGGGCACCGGGGAGCTGTTTTTT; CDR3aa: CTSSPQGTGELFF
j_gene: TRBJ2-5; d_gene: -; abundance: -; v_gene: TRBV6-6; len: 15; CDR3nt: TGTGCCAGCAGCCCCGAGTCGAGTTTGTGGGAGACCCAGTACTTC; CDR3aa: CASSPESSLWETQYF
j_gene: TRBJ2-2; d_gene: -; abundance: -; v_gene: TRBV15; len: 16; CDR3nt: TGTGCCACCAGCAGAGTGCGGGCAGGTGGGGCCGGGGAGCTGTTTTTT; CDR3aa: CATSRVRAGGAGELFF
j_gene: TRBJ2-3; d_gene: -; abundance: many; v_gene: TRBV20-1; len: 13; CDR3nt: TGCAGTGCTAGAGGGGAGGCCACAGATACGCAGTATTTT; CDR3aa: CSARGEATDTQYF
j_gene: TRBJ1-1; d_gene: -; abundance: -; v_gene: TRBV20-1; len: 12; CDR3nt: TGCCTGATACAGGGAATGAACACTGAAGCTTTCTTT; CDR3aa: CLIQGMNTEAFF
j_gene: TRBJ2-1; d_gene: TRBD2; abundance: few; v_gene: TRBV20-1; len: 14; CDR3nt: TGCAGTGCTAGCCCTAGCGGGTTTGGGAATGAGCAGTTCTTC; CDR3aa: CSASPSGFGNEQFF
j_gene: TRBJ1-1; d_gene: -; abundance: few; v_gene: TRBV27; len: 14; CDR3nt: TGTGCCAGCAGTTTACAGGCTGGGAGCACTGAAGCTTTCTTT; CDR3aa: CASSLQAGSTEAFF
j_gene: TRBJ1-4; d_gene: -; abundance: -; v_gene: TRBV3-1; len: 18; CDR3nt: TGTGCCAGCAGCCTAATGGCAGGGGTGGGGGCAACTAATGAAAAACTGTTTTTT; CDR3aa: CASSLMAGVGATNEKLFF
j_gene: TRBJ2-1; d_gene: -; abundance: few; v_gene: TRBV5-1; len: 16; CDR3nt: TGCGCCAGCAGCTTTACCCAGGTCGGCTCCTACAATGAGCAGTTCTTC; CDR3aa: CASSFTQVGSYNEQFF
j_gene: TRBJ2-3; d_gene: TRBD2; abundance: -; v_gene: TRBV5-1; len: 15; CDR3nt: TGCGCCAGCAGCTTACGCGGGGGGTTCACAGATACGCAGTATTTT; CDR3aa: CASSLRGGFTDTQYF
j_gene: TRBJ2-1; d_gene: TRBD2; abundance: once; v_gene: TRBV28; len: 14; CDR3nt: TGTGCCACAGAGCGGGGGAAATACTACAATGAGCAGTTCTTC; CDR3aa: CATERGKYYNEQFF
j_gene: TRBJ2-5; d_gene: -; abundance: -; v_gene: TRBV28; len: 12; CDR3nt: TGTGCCAGTCGAGGCGACCAAGAGACCCAGTACTTC; CDR3aa: CASRGDQETQYF
j_gene: TRBJ1-4; d_gene: TRBD1; abundance: -; v_gene: TRBV6-1; len: 19; CDR3nt: TGTGCCCAATATAAGGGCCCCGGGACAGGGATTGGAGCTAATGAAAAACTGTTTTTT; CDR3aa: CAQYKGPGTGIGANEKLFF
j_gene: TRBJ1-5; d_gene: TRBD1; abundance: many; v_gene: TRBV28; len: 15; CDR3nt: TGTGCCAGCAGTTTCGGGACAGGGTTGAATCAGCCCCAGCATTTT; CDR3aa: CASSFGTGLNQPQHF
j_gene: TRBJ2-2; d_gene: TRBD2; abundance: -; v_gene: TRBV2; len: 14; CDR3nt: TGTGCCAGCAAAGCGACTAGCGCCACCGGGGAGCTGTTTTTT; CDR3aa: CASKATSATGELFF
j_gene: TRBJ1-2; d_gene: TRBD1; abundance: -; v_gene: TRBV4-2; len: 13; CDR3nt: TGTGCCAGCAGCCAGGCCGGGACAGGGGGCTACACCTTC; CDR3aa: CASSQAGTGGYTF
j_gene: TRBJ1-2; d_gene: TRBD1; abundance: -; v_gene: TRBV27; len: 16; CDR3nt: TGTGCCAGCAGTTTAGTGTGGGACAGTAGAAACGTCGGCTACACCTTC; CDR3aa: CASSLVWDSRNVGYTF
j_gene: TRBJ1-2; d_gene: -; abundance: -; v_gene: TRBV4-3; len: 15; CDR3nt: TGCGCCAGCAGCCAAGAGATCAGGGGCGCAACGGGCTACACCTTC; CDR3aa: CASSQEIRGATGYTF
j_gene: TRBJ1-1; d_gene: TRBD1; abundance: -; v_gene: TRBV29-1; len: 12; CDR3nt: TGCAGCGGGGGACAGCAGAACACTGAAGCTTTCTTT; CDR3aa: CSGGQQNTEAFF
j_gene: TRBJ2-2; d_gene: TRBD2; abundance: -; v_gene: TRBV10-3; len: 16; CDR3nt: TGTGCCATCAGTGGGCTGGGACTAACGGGCACCGGGGAGCTGTTTTTT; CDR3aa: CAISGLGLTGTGELFF
j_gene: TRBJ2-7; d_gene: TRBD1; abundance: -; v_gene: TRBV19; len: 12; CDR3nt: TGTGCCAGCAAGACAGGGAGCGACGAGCAGTACTTC; CDR3aa: CASKTGSDEQYF
j_gene: TRBJ2-7; d_gene: -; abundance: few; v_gene: TRBV6-2/TRBV6-3; len: 13; CDR3nt: TGTGCCAGCAGTTACGAGGAAGTCCACGAGCAGTACTTC; CDR3aa: CASSYEEVHEQYF
j_gene: TRBJ2-1; d_gene: -; abundance: -; v_gene: TRBV29-1; len: 13; CDR3nt: TGCAGCGTTGCGGCAGGGGACTACAATGAGCAGTTCTTC; CDR3aa: CSVAAGDYNEQFF
j_gene: TRBJ1-1; d_gene: TRBD1; abundance: -; v_gene: TRBV3-1; len: 13; CDR3nt: TGTGCCACCGGGACAGGGCTGGACCCTGAAGCTTTCTTT; CDR3aa: CATGTGLDPEAFF